Listed below are T cell receptor beta chains from one sample, sequenced in a study of T cells in localized non-small cell lung cancer. Assay used: immunoSEQ multiplex PCR; TCRdb lists only in-frame clones, some missing. Among fewer than 2,000 clones, around a quarter were seen once, and the ten largest hold roughly 15%. The sequencing used normal lung tissue next to the tumor, collected before any cancer treatment. These receptors originate from a female donor at least 60 years old with stage II lung adenocarcinoma. Each CDR3 is given with its conserved first and last residue. The order of the fields is clone size, D gene, V gene, J gene, CDR3 protein, CDR3 DNA. A D gene is named only where the DNA matches it firmly. Clone sizes are given selectively: once, few, many, or a class where the clone is expanded.

>large|-|TRBV19|TRBJ2-6
CASRGWTAGVSGANVLTF
TGTGCCAGTAGGGGATGGACAGCTGGGGTATCGGGGGCCAACGTCCTGACTTTC
>few|TRBD2|TRBV27|TRBJ2-1
CASSGVSGISYNEQFF
TGTGCCAGCAGTGGGGTTAGCGGGATAAGCTACAATGAGCAGTTCTTC
>-|-|TRBV11-3|TRBJ2-1
CASRLARSYNEQFF
TGTGCCAGCAGGCTAGCGCGCTCCTACAATGAGCAGTTCTTC
>-|-|TRBV6-8|TRBJ2-7
CASSGQALGEQYF
TGTGCCAGCAGTGGCCAGGCCCTAGGGGAGCAGTACTTC
>-|TRBD1|TRBV28|TRBJ1-2
CASSLGGQGARIYGYTF
TGTGCCAGCAGTTTAGGCGGACAGGGGGCGCGGATCTATGGCTACACCTTC
>few|TRBD2|TRBV19|TRBJ2-5
CASSTGGGGGETQYF
TGTGCCAGTAGTACGGGGGGGGGAGGGGGAGAGACCCAGTACTTC
>medium-sized|-|TRBV11-3|TRBJ2-2
CASSAQKEAGELFF
TGTGCCAGCAGCGCGCAGAAGGAGGCCGGGGAGCTGTTTTTT
>medium-sized|-|TRBV11-3|TRBJ1-1
CASSLDLLTTEAFF
TGTGCCAGCAGCTTAGACCTTCTGACCACTGAAGCTTTCTTT
>few|TRBD1|TRBV7-6|TRBJ2-1
CASSSRGQGDNEQFF
TGTGCTAGCAGCTCTAGGGGACAGGGAGATAATGAGCAGTTCTTC
>-|-|TRBV28|TRBJ2-2
CASSLGLITGELFF
TGTGCCAGCAGTTTGGGACTGATCACCGGGGAGCTGTTTTTT
>-|-|TRBV19|TRBJ2-3
CASSLSGTDTQYF
TGTGCCAGTAGTCTAAGCGGCACAGATACGCAGTATTTT
>-|-|TRBV14|TRBJ1-1
CASGVPDGEAFF
TGTGCCAGCGGAGTCCCGGACGGTGAAGCTTTCTTT
>-|-|TRBV14|TRBJ1-3
CASSQVAGNTIYF
TGTGCCAGCAGCCAAGTGGCTGGAAACACCATATATTTT
>-|TRBD1|TRBV6-8|TRBJ1-1
CASRKDRGTEAFF
TGTGCCAGCAGAAAGGACAGGGGAACTGAAGCTTTCTTT
>-|TRBD1|TRBV28|TRBJ1-2
CASSHRGQGGYTF
TGTGCCAGCAGCCACAGGGGGCAGGGTGGCTACACCTTC
>-|TRBD2|TRBV11-3|TRBJ2-2
CASSQLAGGTGELFF
TGTGCCAGCAGCCAACTAGCGGGAGGCACCGGGGAGCTGTTTTTT
>-|-|TRBV5-1|TRBJ2-7
CASSLGGPTGEQYF
TGCGCCAGCAGCTTGGGCGGTCCTACTGGCGAGCAGTACTTC
>-|TRBD2|TRBV11-3|TRBJ2-5
CASSPRTSGNQETQYF
TGTGCCAGCAGCCCCAGGACTAGCGGGAACCAAGAGACCCAGTACTTC
>-|-|TRBV28|TRBJ1-1
CASRPPGTANTEAFF
TGTGCCAGCAGACCTCCCGGGACCGCGAACACTGAAGCTTTCTTT
>few|-|TRBV11-3|TRBJ1-5
CASSGGNSNQPQHF
TGTGCCAGCAGTGGGGGTAATAGCAATCAGCCCCAGCATTTT
>once|TRBD1|TRBV18|TRBJ1-2
CASSRGQENYGYTF
TGTGCCAGCTCACGGGGACAGGAAAACTATGGCTACACCTTC
>large|TRBD1|TRBV9|TRBJ1-2
CASSVGGQPGGYGYTF
TGTGCCAGCAGCGTAGGTGGCCAGCCAGGGGGCTATGGCTACACCTTC
>-|TRBD2|TRBV11-3|TRBJ2-7
CASSSNLAGVSPYEQYF
TGTGCCAGCAGCTCGAACCTAGCGGGAGTTAGCCCCTACGAGCAGTACTTC
>-|TRBD2|TRBV18|TRBJ2-7
CASSPLSGLAGAEQYF
TGTGCCAGCTCACCACTATCGGGGCTAGCGGGAGCCGAGCAGTACTTC